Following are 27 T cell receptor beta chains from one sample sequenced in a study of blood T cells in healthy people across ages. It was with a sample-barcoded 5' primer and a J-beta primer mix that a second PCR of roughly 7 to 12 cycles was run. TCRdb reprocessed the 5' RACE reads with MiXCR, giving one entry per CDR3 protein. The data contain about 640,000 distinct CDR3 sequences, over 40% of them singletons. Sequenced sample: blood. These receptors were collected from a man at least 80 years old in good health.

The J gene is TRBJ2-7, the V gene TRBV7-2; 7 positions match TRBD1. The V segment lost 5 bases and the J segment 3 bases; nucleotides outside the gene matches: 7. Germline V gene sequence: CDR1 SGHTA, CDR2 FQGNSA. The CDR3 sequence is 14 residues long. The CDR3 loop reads CASSRGRTGYEQYF. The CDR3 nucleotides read TGTGCCAGCAGCAGAGGCAGGACAGGCTACGAGCAGTACTTC.

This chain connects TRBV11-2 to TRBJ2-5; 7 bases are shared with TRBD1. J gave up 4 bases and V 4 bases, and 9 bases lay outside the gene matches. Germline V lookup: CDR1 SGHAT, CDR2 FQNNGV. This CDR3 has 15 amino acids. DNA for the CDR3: TGTGCCAGCAGCTCCTCGACAGGGTGGAGAGAGACCCAGTACTTC. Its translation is CASSSSTGWRETQYF. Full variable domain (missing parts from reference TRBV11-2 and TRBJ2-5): EAGVAQSPRYKIIEKRQSVAFWCNPISGHATLYWYQQILGQGPKLLIQFQNNGVVDDSQLPKDRFSAERLKGVDSTLKIQPAKLEDSAVYLCASSSSTGWRETQYFGPGTRLLVL.

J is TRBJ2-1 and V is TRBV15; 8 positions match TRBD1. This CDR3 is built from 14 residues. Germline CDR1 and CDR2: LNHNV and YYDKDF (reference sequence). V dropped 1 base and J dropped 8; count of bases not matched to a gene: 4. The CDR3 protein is CATSRGPGGYEQFF. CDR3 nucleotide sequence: TGTGCCACCAGCAGAGGCCCAGGGGGCTATGAGCAGTTCTTC.

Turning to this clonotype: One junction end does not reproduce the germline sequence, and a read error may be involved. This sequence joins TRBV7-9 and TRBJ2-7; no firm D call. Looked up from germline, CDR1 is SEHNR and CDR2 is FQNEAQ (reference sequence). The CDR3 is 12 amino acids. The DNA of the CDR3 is TGTCCCAGCAGCTTAATGGGTTACGAGCAGTACTTC. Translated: CPSSLMGYEQYF. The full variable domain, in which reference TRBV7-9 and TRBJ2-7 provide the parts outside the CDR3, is DTGVSQNPRHKITKRGQNVTFRCDPISEHNRLYWYRQTLGQGPEFLTYFQNEAQLEKSRLLSDRFSAERPKGSFSTLEIQRTEQGDSAMYLCPSSLMGYEQYFGPGTRLTVT.

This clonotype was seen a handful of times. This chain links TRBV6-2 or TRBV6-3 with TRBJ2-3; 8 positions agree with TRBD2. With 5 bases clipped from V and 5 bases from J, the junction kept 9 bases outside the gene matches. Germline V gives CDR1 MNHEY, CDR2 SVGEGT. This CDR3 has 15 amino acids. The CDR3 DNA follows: TGTGCCAGCAGTGGACTAGCCCTGCAGGAAGATACGCAGTATTTT. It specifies CASSGLALQEDTQYF.

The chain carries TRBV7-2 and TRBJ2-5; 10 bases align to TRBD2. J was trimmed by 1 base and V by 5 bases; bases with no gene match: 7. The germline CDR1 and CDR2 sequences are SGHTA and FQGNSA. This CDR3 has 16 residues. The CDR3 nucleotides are TGTGCCAGCAGCCCGGGACTAGCGACTTTCCAAGAGACCCAGTACTTC. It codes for CASSPGLATFQETQYF.

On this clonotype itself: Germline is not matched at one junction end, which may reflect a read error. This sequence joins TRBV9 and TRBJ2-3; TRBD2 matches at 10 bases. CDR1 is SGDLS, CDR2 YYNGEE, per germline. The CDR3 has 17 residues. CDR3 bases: TGTGTCAGCAGCACCTCGCTAGCGGGGGCCTACACAGATACGCAGTATTTT. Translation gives CVSSTSLAGAYTDTQYF.

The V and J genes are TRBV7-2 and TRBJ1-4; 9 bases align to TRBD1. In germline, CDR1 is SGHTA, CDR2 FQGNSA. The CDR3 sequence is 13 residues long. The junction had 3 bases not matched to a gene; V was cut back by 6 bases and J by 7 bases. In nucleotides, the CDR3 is TGTGCCAGCAGGGGACAGGGTTTTGAAAAACTGTTTTTT. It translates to CASRGQGFEKLFF.

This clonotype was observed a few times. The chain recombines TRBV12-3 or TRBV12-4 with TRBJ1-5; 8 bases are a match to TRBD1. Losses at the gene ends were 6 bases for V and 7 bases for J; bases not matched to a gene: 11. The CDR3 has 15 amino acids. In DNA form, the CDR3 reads TGTGCCAGCAGAGACAGGGGAGGAAGTGACCAGCCCCAGCATTTT. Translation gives CASRDRGGSDQPQHF.

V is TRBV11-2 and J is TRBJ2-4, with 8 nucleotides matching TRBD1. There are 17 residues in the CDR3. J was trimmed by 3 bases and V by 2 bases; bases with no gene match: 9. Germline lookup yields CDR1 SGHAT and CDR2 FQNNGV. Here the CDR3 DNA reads TGTGCCAGCAGCTTAATGGACAGGGTTTCAGTCAAAAACATTCAGTACTTC. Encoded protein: CASSLMDRVSVKNIQYF.

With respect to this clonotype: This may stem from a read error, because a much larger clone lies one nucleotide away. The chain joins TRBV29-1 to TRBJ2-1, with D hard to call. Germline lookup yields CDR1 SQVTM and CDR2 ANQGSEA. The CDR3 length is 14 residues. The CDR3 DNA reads TGCAGCGCTGAAGAACCCACGGACGGGTATGAGCAGTTCTTC. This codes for CSAEEPTDGYEQFF.

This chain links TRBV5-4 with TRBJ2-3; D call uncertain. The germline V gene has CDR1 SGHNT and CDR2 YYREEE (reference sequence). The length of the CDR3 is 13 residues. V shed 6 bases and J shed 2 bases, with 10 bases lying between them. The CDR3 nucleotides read TGTGCCAGCACGACGTCTAACACAGATACGCAGTATTTT. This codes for CASTTSNTDTQYF.

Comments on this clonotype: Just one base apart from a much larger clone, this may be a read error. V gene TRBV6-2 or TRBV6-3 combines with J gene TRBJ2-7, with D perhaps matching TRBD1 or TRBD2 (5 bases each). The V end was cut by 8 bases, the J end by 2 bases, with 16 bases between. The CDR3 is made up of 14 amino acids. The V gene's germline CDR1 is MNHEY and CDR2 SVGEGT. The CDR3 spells CASGNRRAAYEQYF. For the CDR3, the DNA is TGTGCCAGCGGAAACAGGAGAGCGGCCTACGAGCAGTACTTC.

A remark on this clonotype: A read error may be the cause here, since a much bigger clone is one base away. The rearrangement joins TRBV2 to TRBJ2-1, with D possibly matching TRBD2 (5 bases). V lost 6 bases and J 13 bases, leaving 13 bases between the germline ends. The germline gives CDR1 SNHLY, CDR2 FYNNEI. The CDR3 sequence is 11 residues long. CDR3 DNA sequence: TGTGCCAGCAGGATCGGGGAGACCCAGTTCTTC. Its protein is CASRIGETQFF. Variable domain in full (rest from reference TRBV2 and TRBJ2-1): EPEVTQTPSHQVTQMGQEVILRCVPISNHLYFYWYRQILGQKVEFLVSFYNNEISEKSEIFDDQFSVERPDGSNFTLKIRSTKLEDSAMYFCASRIGETQFFGPGTRLTVL.

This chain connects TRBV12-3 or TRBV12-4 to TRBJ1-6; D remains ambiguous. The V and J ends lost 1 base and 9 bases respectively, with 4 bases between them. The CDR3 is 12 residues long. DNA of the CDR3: TGTGCCAGCAGTTTAGGCGTTTCACCCCTCCACTTT. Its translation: CASSLGVSPLHF.

CDR3: CASRSRDRVAAEAFF. CDR3 DNA: TGTGCCAGCAGATCCCGGGACAGGGTTGCGGCTGAAGCTTTCTTT. This chain joins TRBV28 and TRBJ1-1; TRBD1 aligns across 9 bases. Germline assignment: CDR1 MDHEN and CDR2 SYDVKM. The CDR3 length is 15 residues. Trimming cost V 6 bases and J 6 bases; bases outside gene matches: 11.

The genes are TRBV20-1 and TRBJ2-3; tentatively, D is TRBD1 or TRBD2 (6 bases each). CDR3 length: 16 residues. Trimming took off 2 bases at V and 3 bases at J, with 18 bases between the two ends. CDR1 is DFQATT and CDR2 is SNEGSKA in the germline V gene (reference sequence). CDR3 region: CSARRGSRGGTDTQYF. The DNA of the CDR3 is TGCAGTGCTAGACGGGGGAGCAGGGGAGGTACAGATACGCAGTATTTT.

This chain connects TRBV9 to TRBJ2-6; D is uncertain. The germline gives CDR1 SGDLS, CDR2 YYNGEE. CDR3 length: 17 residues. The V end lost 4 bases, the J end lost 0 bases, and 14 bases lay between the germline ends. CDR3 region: CASSPTWAASGANVLTF. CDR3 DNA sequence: TGTGCCAGCAGCCCTACTTGGGCTGCCTCTGGGGCCAACGTCCTGACTTTC.

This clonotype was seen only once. The CDR3 coding sequence is TGTGCCAGCAGTTTATTTCCAGGGACGAACACTGAAGCTTTCTTT. Amino acid sequence: CASSLFPGTNTEAFF. This chain connects TRBV12-3 or TRBV12-4 to TRBJ1-1, with a possible D match to TRBD1 (5 bases). Between the trimmed V and J ends, which lost 2 bases and 1 base, there was a span of 11 bases. The CDR3 runs to 15 residues.

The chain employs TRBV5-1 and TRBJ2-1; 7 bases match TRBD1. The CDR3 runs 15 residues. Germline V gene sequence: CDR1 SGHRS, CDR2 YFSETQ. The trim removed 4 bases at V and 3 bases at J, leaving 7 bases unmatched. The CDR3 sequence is CASSQPGTVYNEQFF. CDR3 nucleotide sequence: TGCGCCAGCAGCCAGCCCGGGACAGTCTACAATGAGCAGTTCTTC. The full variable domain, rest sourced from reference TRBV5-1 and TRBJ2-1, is KAGVTQTPRYLIKTRGQQVTLSCSPISGHRSVSWYQQTPGQGLQFLFEYFSETQRNKGNFPGRFSGRQFSNSRSEMNVSTLELGDSALYLCASSQPGTVYNEQFFGPGTRLTVL.

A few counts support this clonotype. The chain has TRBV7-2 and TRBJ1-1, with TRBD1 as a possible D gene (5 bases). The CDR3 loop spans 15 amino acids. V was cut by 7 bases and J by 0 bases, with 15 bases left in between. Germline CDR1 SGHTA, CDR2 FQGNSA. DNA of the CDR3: TGTGCCAGCAACACGGGACCCGATTTGAACACTGAAGCTTTCTTT. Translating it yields CASNTGPDLNTEAFF.

The CDR3: CASSYSISSGGNEQYF. CDR3 bases: TGTGCCAGCAGTTACTCGATTTCTAGCGGGGGTAATGAGCAGTACTTC. This chain links TRBV6-2 or TRBV6-3 with TRBJ2-4, with 10 nucleotides matching TRBD2. Per the germline V gene, CDR1 is MNHEY and CDR2 is SVGEGT. The CDR3 is made up of 16 amino acids. V was clipped by 0 bases and J by 13 bases; unmatched bases: 12.

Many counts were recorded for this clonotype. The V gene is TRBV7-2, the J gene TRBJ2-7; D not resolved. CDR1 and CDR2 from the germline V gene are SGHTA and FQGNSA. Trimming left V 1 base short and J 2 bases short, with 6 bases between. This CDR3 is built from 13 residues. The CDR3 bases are TGTGCCAGCAGCTTAGGCATCGCCTACGAGCAGTACTTC. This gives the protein CASSLGIAYEQYF. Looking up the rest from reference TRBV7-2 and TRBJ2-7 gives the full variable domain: GAGVSQSPSNKVTEKGKDVELRCDPISGHTALYWYRQSLGQGLEFLIYFQGNSAPDKSGLPSDRFSAERTGGSVSTLTIQRTQQEDSAVYLCASSLGIAYEQYFGPGTRLTVT.

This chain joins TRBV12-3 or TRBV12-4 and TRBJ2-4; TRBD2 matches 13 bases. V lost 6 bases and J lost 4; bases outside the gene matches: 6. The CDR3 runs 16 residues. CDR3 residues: CASSTGTSGVKNIQYF. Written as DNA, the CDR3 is TGTGCCAGCAGCACCGGGACTAGCGGGGTGAAAAACATTCAGTACTTC.

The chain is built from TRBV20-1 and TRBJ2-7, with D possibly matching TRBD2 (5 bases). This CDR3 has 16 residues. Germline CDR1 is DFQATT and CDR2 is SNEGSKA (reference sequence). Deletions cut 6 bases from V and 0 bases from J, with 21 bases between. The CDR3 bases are TGCAGTGCCGTCCGAGGGTCCGGATCGGGCTCCTACGAGCAGTACTTC. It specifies CSAVRGSGSGSYEQYF.

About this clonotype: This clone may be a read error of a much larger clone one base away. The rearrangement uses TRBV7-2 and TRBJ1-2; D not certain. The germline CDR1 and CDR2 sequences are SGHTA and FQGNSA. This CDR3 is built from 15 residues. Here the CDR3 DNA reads TGTGCCAACAGCTTACCGCCCCCTAATAACTATGGCTACACCTTC. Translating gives CANSLPPPNNYGYTF.

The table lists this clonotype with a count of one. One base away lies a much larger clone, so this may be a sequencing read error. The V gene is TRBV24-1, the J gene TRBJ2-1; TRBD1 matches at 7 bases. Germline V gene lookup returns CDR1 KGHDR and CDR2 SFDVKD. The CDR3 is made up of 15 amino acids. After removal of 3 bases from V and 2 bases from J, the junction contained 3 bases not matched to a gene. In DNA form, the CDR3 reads TGTGCCACCAGTGATCCCGGGACAGCCTACAATGAGCAGTTCTTC. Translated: CATSDPGTAYNEQFF.